The text below deals with one T cell receptor beta chain. Its antigen remains unidentified. The entry originates in a study of blood T cells in healthy people across ages. The CDR3 covers 17 residues. Germline V gene data show CDR1 as MNHEY and CDR2 as SVGEGT. V lost 5 bases to trimming and J lost 4 bases; unmatched junction nucleotides: 16. For the second PCR, which ran for about 7 to 11 cycles, a sample-barcoded 5' primer and a J-beta primer mix were used. TCRdb reanalysed the 5' RACE reads using MiXCR and keeps one entry per CDR3 protein. The top ten hold over 5% of the sample, which has about 1.4 million distinct CDR3 sequences, approximately 60% seen once. Whole-study findings and limits: Researchers report that TCR beta diversity correlated strongly with naive T cell percentage. Per million T cells, TCR beta diversity dropped about linearly as age rose. The study found more naive CD4+ cells and higher diversity in long-lived than aged donors.

The chain has TRBV6-2 or TRBV6-3 and TRBJ2-5, with 7 bases that match TRBD2. The source is a man younger than 35 in good health. The sequencing input was blood. CDR3 DNA sequence: TGTGCCAGCAGTCACAGGTCCCTCGTGTTAGCGGGAGAGACCCAGTACTTC. Its translation: CASSHRSLVLAGETQYF.